The entry below gives a single T cell receptor (beta chain) sequence along with its context. Its specificity is not known. It was with 60 Vbeta and 13 Jbeta primers that the PCR ran. Method: immunoSEQ multiplex PCR; TCRdb's copy keeps in-frame clones and lacks some. The sample lists 200,000 or so clones; 70% to 90% were seen once. This entry belongs to a study of cytomegalovirus exposure and HLA in healthy donors. This CDR3 is built from 11 residues. Germline CDR1 MDHEN, CDR2 SYDVKM. V was trimmed by 3 bases and J by 5 bases, leaving 3 bases between them. The study, taken as a whole, reports: TCR association rates varied by HLA locus in a later analysis, with DRB1 highest and HLA-C lowest. In vitro experiments confirmed that three CMV-associated chains were specific for CMV antigens. Some public TCRs appeared in many individuals, while most sequences were rare. Earlier results showed most TCR beta V segments being productive about 87% or about 30% of the time.

The sequence was obtained from a man in his thirties or forties in good health and CMV-seronegative. The chain couples TRBV28 to TRBJ2-3; the D is unclear. The material sequenced was PBMCs. Written as DNA, the CDR3 is TGTGCCAGCAGTTTTCGAGATACGCAGTATTTT. Encoded protein: CASSFRDTQYF.